Listed below are T cell receptor beta chains from one sample, sequenced in a study of PD-1 blockade in classical Hodgkin lymphoma. Assay used: immunoSEQ multiplex PCR; TCRdb lists only in-frame clones, some missing. The table shows about 16,000 clones, with about 90% occurring only once. Input material: CD4+ T cells from blood. The receptor source for this set is a human donor with classical Hodgkin lymphoma. CDR3s include the opening cysteine and the closing phenylalanine or tryptophan. D genes are given only for firm matches.

>TRBV19|TRBD2|TRBJ2-1
TGTGCCAGTAGTAAACTAGCGGGAGTGGAGCAGTTCTTC
CASSKLAGVEQFF
>TRBV30|-|TRBJ1-1
TGTGCCTGGATTAGGGGGGAAGCTTTCTTT
CAWIRGEAFF
>TRBV27|-|TRBJ1-1
TGTGCCAGCAGGCTCTCGGGAGGTACCGAAGCTTTCTTT
CASRLSGGTEAFF
>TRBV21-1|-|TRBJ1-3
TGTGCCAGCAGCAAAGGGCGGACAGGGACTGGAAACACCATATATTTT
CASSKGRTGTGNTIYF
>TRBV29-1|-|TRBJ2-3
TGCAGCGCCATTGAAGGGGGGAGCTCAGATACGCAGTATTTT
CSAIEGGSSDTQYF
>TRBV11-2|TRBD1|TRBJ2-1
TGTGCCAGCAGCTTAGACATAGGGACAGGATACAATGAGCAGTTCTTC
CASSLDIGTGYNEQFF
>TRBV2|-|TRBJ1-2
TGTGCCAGCATCCGGGGGCGGGGGAACTATGGCTACACCTTC
CASIRGRGNYGYTF
>TRBV25-1|TRBD1|TRBJ1-4
TGTGCCAGCAGCCCAGGGGGGGACGAAAAACTGTTTTTT
CASSPGGDEKLFF
>TRBV5-8|TRBD2|TRBJ2-7
TGTGCCAGCAGCGCCACCGGGACTAGCACTTCCTACGAGCAGTACTTC
CASSATGTSTSYEQYF
>TRBV6-5|-|TRBJ2-5
TGTGCCAGCACAAAACCGGGACACCAAGAGACCCAGTACTTC
CASTKPGHQETQYF
>TRBV11-3|-|TRBJ2-2
TGTGCCAGCAGCCTAGACGGAAACACCGGGGAGCTGTTTTTT
CASSLDGNTGELFF
>TRBV28|TRBD1|TRBJ1-1
TGTGCCAGCAGTTTCTTGGACAGGGGGGGGAGCACTGAAGCTTTCTTT
CASSFLDRGGSTEAFF
>TRBV5-1|-|TRBJ2-5
TGCGCCAGCAGCTTGAAGCAAGAGACCCAGTACTTC
CASSLKQETQYF
>TRBV7-9|-|TRBJ2-1
TGTGCCAGCAGCTTAGCCGGGGGTCCCAATGAGCAGTTCTTC
CASSLAGGPNEQFF
>TRBV7-2|-|TRBJ1-5
TGTGCCAGCAGACTTGACAGACTCAGCAATCAGCCCCAGCATTTT
CASRLDRLSNQPQHF
>TRBV9|-|TRBJ2-1
TGTGCCAGCGGGGAGCCGGGCCTCGTTGAGCAGTTCTTC
CASGEPGLVEQFF